This T cell receptor beta chain was profiled in a study of cytomegalovirus exposure and HLA in healthy donors (dated by TCRdb to 2016 to 2017). Study-level background: According to an earlier analysis of several hundred of the donors, about 179 million T cells yielded roughly 110 million unique TCR beta sequences and about 300 Gb of sequence data. Approximately 310 gigabases of sequencing data and tens of millions of unique TCR sequences were included in an early release covering over 600 HLA-typed donors. Of the roughly 430 genotyped donors, approximately 80% fell in the genetic ancestry cluster associated with self-reported Caucasian donors. The aim of the study was to test whether cataloging public T cell receptors could identify signatures of past pathogen exposure. The T cell repertoires of about 700 subjects were profiled by immunosequencing and related to cytomegalovirus serostatus. Besides the first cohort of 550 to 750 subjects, a separate validation cohort made up of over 100 different subjects was used. The study combined high-throughput TCR immunosequencing, statistical association of individual TCRs with disease status, and machine learning to predict cytomegalovirus infection status. To study patterns of TCR occurrence, a later analysis re-analyzed previously published TCR beta repertoires from 550 to 800 donors and added high-resolution HLA genotyping. Rather than drawing on any new phenotypic data, the later analysis identified candidate immune exposures from TCR beta sequences and the way those sequences occurred across donors. To decide whether each TCR beta V gene segment behaved as functional or pseudogenic, an earlier analysis of approximately 620 of the donors relied on high-throughput TCR beta sequencing. Donor age, sex, ethnicity and CMV serostatus were compiled alongside the repertoire data. A later genetic analysis used genome-wide SNP genotypes for about 60% of the roughly 700 donors, treating that subset as a discovery cohort. Every discovery cohort repertoire had been produced on one sequencing platform. HLA typing included class I and class II loci at four-digit resolution. Typing coverage differed by locus: A, B, C, DRB1 and DQB1 were typed in about 620-640 donors, DQA1 in 500 to 550, DPA1 in over 600, and DPB1 in 400 to 480. Because of strong linkage in the cohort, roughly five DR-DQ haplotypes were treated as single units for association and clustering. Among some 400 genotyped donors of the cohort, an average of about 240,000 unique TCR beta nucleotide sequences were sequenced per donor, around 20% of them non-productive.

The cohort consisted of hundreds of healthy bone marrow donors. Cohort members were all nominally healthy when sampled, although unrecorded immune exposures were likely present. The donor tested CMV seropositive and was one of the 289 seropositive cohort members. A peripheral blood sample was provided by each donor, and peripheral blood mononuclear cells were used for TCR beta sequencing. The Qiagen DNeasy Blood Extraction Kit was used to extract genomic DNA from the blood cell samples. Concerning this clone itself: There is no known antigen for this receptor. Per-base quality was not reported, and no clone a single base away is much larger than it.

Broader findings and caveats from the paper: CMV serostatus was the only immune exposure information available for the cohort. In a later genetic analysis, a missense DCLRE1C variant was associated with V-gene and J-gene trimming of TCR beta chains, and the association was replicated in an independent cohort. Three of the identified cytomegalovirus-associated TCR beta chains were confirmed in vitro to be specific for cytomegalovirus antigens. In this cohort, only TCR beta chains were sequenced, and detectable features were limited by the absence of alpha or paired-chain data. Linkage disequilibrium might explain the correlated functional status among segregating V segments, but an unknown experimental factor could not be excluded. In an earlier analysis of around 600 of the donors, most TCR beta V segments were observed in productive rearrangements about 87% or about 30% of the time, broadly matching IMGT annotations. In the study, approximately 150 TCR beta chains were listed as associated with cytomegalovirus. According to the authors, the approach could potentially be generalized to other disease states and immunological phenotypes. A later analysis found that most CMV-associated TCR beta chains appeared HLA-restricted, with HLA associations seemingly driven largely by CMV exposure. Several of the top co-occurrence clusters appeared to be linked to parvovirus B19, influenza, CMV and Epstein-Barr virus, according to a later analysis. A cluster of highly shared sequence variants was judged likely to represent a technical artifact of the sequencing pipeline. A further reported finding was that TCR beta sequences accurately predicted the HLA-A and HLA-B alleles for most subjects in the first cohort. Because some donors lacked HLA typing at each locus, the association tests relied only on the typed subset. In a later analysis, the rate of TCR association differed among HLA loci, with DRB1 alleles having the most associated TCRs and HLA-C alleles having the fewest. Specific HLA alleles were associated with over 15,000 TCR beta sequences at a false discovery rate of 0.05 in a later analysis. In a later analysis, HLA-associated TCR beta chains showed more clonal expansion and lower generation probabilities than non-associated chains that were equally common. Most TCR sequences were seen in very few donors, while some public TCRs were found in many individuals. Assigning TCR associations to individual alleles was difficult when HLA alleles, especially DR and DQ, strongly co-occurred. Some IMGT-functional V segments, including TRBV6-2 and TRBV6-3, could not be told apart with the 87-base-pair reads, so those segments were excluded. In both the original and validation cohorts, the classifier was reported to diagnose cytomegalovirus status with high specificity and sensitivity. Because counts were too low, seventeen rarely observed V segments, including chromosome 9 orphons, were excluded from the earlier analysis of 587 of the donors. Compared with the approximately 670-donor mean, donors in an Asian-associated ancestry cluster had fewer N-insertions in productive TCRs, according to a later genetic analysis. The presence/absence analyses assumed that sequencing depth was roughly uniform across donors, and that assumption may not be true.

CDR1 is given as LNHNV and CDR2 as YYDKDF, both from the germline V gene (reference sequence). The CDR3, from cysteine to phenylalanine, totals 15 residues. The sequence is cut down to CDR3 DNA, 45 bases in frame from base 1. Relative to germline, V is 0 bases shorter and J is 8 bases shorter, with 15 bases between their ends. Receptor amplification or capture employed the immunoSEQ multiplex PCR assay. For the multiplex PCR, a mixture combining 60 forward primers for TCR Vbeta segments and 13 reverse primers for TCR Jbeta segments was used. Amplification of the CDR3 region of rearranged TCR beta genes was performed with a multiplex PCR assay on genomic DNA. The amplified TCR beta libraries were sequenced on the Illumina HiSeq System as 87-base-pair reads. Processing in the source paper ran as follows. Across the 700 or so repertoires, a later analysis counted tens of millions of unique TCR beta chains, 9.5 million to 12 million of which were shared by at least two donors. To remove PCR and sequencing errors, raw reads were error-corrected and collapsed into unique sequences using a nearest-neighbor algorithm that merged closely related sequences. Alignment of CDR3 sequences to IMGT reference sequences was used to assign V, D and J gene segments. For a sequence to be retained, a match of at least six nucleotides was required to both a V gene segment and a J gene segment. A rearrangement was called productive if the CDR3 had no stop codons and remained in frame with V and J, and every other rearrangement was called non-productive. CDR3 was defined according to IMGT convention as the region running from the second conserved V-encoded cysteine to the conserved J-encoded phenylalanine. In an earlier analysis of roughly 610 of the donors, sequences lacking an unambiguous match to a single V gene segment were excluded. An earlier analysis of 550 to 650 of the donors classified V segments as functional when productive rearrangements were above 56.7% and as segregating when the standard deviation between donors was above 5%. To diagnose cytomegalovirus status from the catalog of TCR beta chain sequences, a statistical classification framework was built. In a later analysis, TCR nucleotide sequences were compared against IMGT/GENE-DB human TR gene sequences so that V and J genes could be assigned. Using the TCRdist pipeline, a later analysis assigned CDR3 sequences along with most-parsimonious VDJ recombination scenarios. In a later analysis, each TCR beta chain was defined by its CDR3 amino acid sequence together with its V-gene family, and reads lacking a unique V-gene family were excluded. As a way to deal with suspected cross-contamination and a sequencing artifact, a later analysis dropped approximately 590 nucleotide sequences that were highly shared and had low generation probability. In a later analysis, a clonal expansion index was calculated for each public chain from normalized within-repertoire ranks of inferred template counts. Generation probabilities in a later analysis came from a VDJ recombination model fitted to out-of-frame rearrangements, and those results were checked against IGoR. Hypergeometric tests were used in a later analysis to score TCR-TCR, TCR-HLA and TCR-CMV co-occurrence, with a repertoire-size bias correction applied to the TCR pairs. False discovery rates were estimated in a later analysis by permuting HLA or CMV assignments 20 times. A later analysis grouped co-occurring TCRs with DBSCAN, adding TCRdist sequence similarity when clustering within HLA-allele-positive subsets. Co-occurrence clustering excluded repertoires with fewer than 30,000 or more than 120,000 public chains, plus five with anomalous nucleotide sharing. TCRdb holds this immuneACCESS table with in-frame rearrangements only. Some clones are missing; in checked studies, unresolved V genes explain under half, and the rest has no known cause. V, J and clone size are those of that table, while D and trimming were read from the DNA. This sample has roughly 100,000 clones in its table, and around two thirds of those were observed once. The ten largest clones take up less than 3.5% of the sample.

The chain is encoded by TRBV15 joined to TRBJ2-3; TRBD2 might be the D gene, on 6 matching bases. The TCR was taken from a man aged 45 to 65 in good health and CMV-seropositive. Sequenced input: PBMCs. The DNA sequence follows: TGTGCCACCAGCAGAGATAGGGCGGGGATCGGTACGCAGTATTTT. It codes for CATSRDRAGIGTQYF.